These 14 T cell receptor beta chains share one sample of origin, sequenced in a study of T cell responses to AZD1222 COVID-19 vaccine. The data were produced by immunoSEQ multiplex PCR, yet TCRdb's version contains in-frame clones alone and is incomplete. Of around 84,000 clones listed, more than 75% are singletons. Sequences were derived from peripheral blood, sampled on day 0 of AZD1222 vaccination. Source of these receptors: an adult in good health.

The chain joins TRBV7-9 to TRBJ2-7; D unclear. The CDR3 sequence is 12 residues long. Trimming took off 8 bases at V and 3 bases at J, with 11 bases between the two ends. CDR1 is SEHNR, CDR2 FQNEAQ, per germline (reference sequence). The CDR3 DNA sequence: TGTGCCAGCGCCCCACATAACTACGAGCAGTACTTC. Encoded protein: CASAPHNYEQYF.

The V gene is TRBV28, the J gene TRBJ2-7; D is unresolved. V was shortened by 4 bases and J by 7 bases, with 11 bases between the two germline ends. Per the germline V gene, CDR1 is MDHEN and CDR2 is SYDVKM. This CDR3 region has 12 residues. CDR3 region: CASSSHPSEQYF. CDR3 coding DNA: TGTGCCAGCAGTTCCCATCCAAGTGAGCAGTACTTC.

This clone was seen a few times. V usage is TRBV7-3 and J usage is TRBJ2-3; 10 positions match TRBD2. CDR3 length: 15 residues. V was clipped by 3 bases and J by 2 bases; unmatched bases: 2. CDR1 is SGHTA, CDR2 FQGTGA, per germline. The CDR3 DNA reads TGTGCCAGCAGCTTCGGGACTAGCGACACAGATACGCAGTATTTT. The encoded protein is CASSFGTSDTDTQYF. The variable domain in full, completed from reference TRBV7-3 and TRBJ2-3, reads GAGVSQTPSNKVTEKGKYVELRCDPISGHTALYWYRQSLGQGPEFLIYFQGTGAADDSGLPNDRFFAVRPEGSVSTLKIQRTERGDSAVYLCASSFGTSDTDTQYFGPGTRLTVL.

The chain couples TRBV2 to TRBJ2-1, with 12 positions matching TRBD2. The V gene end was trimmed by 5 bases and the J gene end by 4 bases; junction bases not matched to a gene: 3. CDR1 SNHLY and CDR2 FYNNEI come from the germline V gene. The CDR3 contains 15 residues. DNA for the CDR3: TGTGCCAGCAGTCTGGGACTAGCGGGTTACAATGAGCAGTTCTTC. This gives the protein CASSLGLAGYNEQFF.

In its sample, this clone was seen many times. V usage is TRBV12-3 or TRBV12-4 and J usage is TRBJ1-1; D gene ambiguous. Trimming left V 5 bases short and J 7 bases short, with 5 bases between. CDR3 length equals 10 residues. CDR3 loop: CASSANEAFF. DNA of the CDR3: TGTGCCAGCAGTGCCAATGAAGCTTTCTTT.

This rearrangement joins TRBV5-1 to TRBJ2-3; perhaps TRBD2 as D (7 bases). Germline lookup yields CDR1 SGHRS and CDR2 YFSETQ. Trimming shortened V by 0 bases and J by 0 bases, and 14 bases separated the two germline ends. The CDR3 runs to 17 residues. The CDR3 DNA sequence: TGCGCCAGCAGCTTGGCCCCGGGGGGCTCTAGCACAGATACGCAGTATTTT. Encoded protein: CASSLAPGGSSTDTQYF.

This clone occurred a few times. The rearrangement joins TRBV11-2 to TRBJ2-1; unclear D gene. Germline V gene data show CDR1 as SGHAT and CDR2 as FQNNGV. The V and J ends lost 6 bases and 0 bases respectively, with 12 bases between them. The CDR3 contains 15 residues. The CDR3 loop is CASRLDPSSYNEQFF. The CDR3 region has the DNA TGTGCCAGCAGGCTGGACCCTAGCTCCTACAATGAGCAGTTCTTC.

This sequence joins TRBV10-3 and TRBJ2-3, with D maybe TRBD2 (6 bases). The CDR3 covers 16 residues. Between the trimmed V and J ends, which lost 11 bases and 0 bases, there was a span of 21 bases. Per the germline V gene, CDR1 is ENHRY and CDR2 is SYGVKD. The CDR3 bases are TGTGCCGCAGGCGGCAAGGCTAGCGCTAGCACAGATACGCAGTATTTT. The encoded protein is CAAGGKASASTDTQYF.

The chain couples TRBV10-3 to TRBJ2-5; D possibly matches TRBD1 or TRBD2 (6 bases each). The CDR3 has 15 residues. V was pared by 2 bases and J by 6 bases, with 16 bases between. Germline loops: CDR1 ENHRY, CDR2 SYGVKD. The CDR3 is CAISEQNRGEQTQYF. The CDR3 bases are TGTGCCATCAGTGAGCAGAATAGGGGGGAGCAGACCCAGTACTTC.

V usage is TRBV14 and J usage is TRBJ1-1; D remains unclear. V was cut by 5 bases and J by 2 bases, with 12 bases left in between. The germline V gene has CDR1 SGHDN and CDR2 FVKESK. This CDR3 spans 14 amino acids. The CDR3 DNA sequence: TGTGCCAGCAGCGTAGATTACAGTAACACTGAAGCTTTCTTT. Amino acid sequence: CASSVDYSNTEAFF.

The chain recombines TRBV10-2 with TRBJ2-7; no clear D gene. CDR3 size: 15 residues. Germline-derived CDR1 and CDR2 are WSHSY and SAAADI. With 6 bases removed from V and 6 bases from J, the gap between germline ends came to 21 bases. The CDR3 protein is CASREWADLRGEQYF. The CDR3 DNA reads TGCGCCAGCAGAGAATGGGCGGACCTGCGCGGCGAGCAGTACTTC.

This clone was recorded only once. The chain links TRBV19 to TRBJ2-7; D is perhaps TRBD1 (5 bases). CDR3 size: 16 residues. CDR1 and CDR2 from the germline V gene are LNHDA and SQIVND (reference sequence). V was shortened by 0 bases and J by 2 bases, with 14 bases between the two germline ends. The CDR3 loop is CASSIDRDTPTYEQYF. As DNA, the CDR3 is TGTGCCAGTAGTATAGACAGGGATACCCCTACCTACGAGCAGTACTTC.

J is TRBJ1-4 and V is TRBV7-9; possibly TRBD1 for D (6 bases). Trimming shortened V by 5 bases and J by 8 bases, and 18 bases separated the two germline ends. CDR1 is SEHNR, CDR2 FQNEAQ, per germline (reference sequence). CDR3 length equals 15 residues. In DNA form, the CDR3 reads TGTGCCAGCAGCCCCACAGGGAATTCGAGGGAAAAACTGTTTTTT. Protein product: CASSPTGNSREKLFF.

This clone showed up just once. V usage is TRBV9 and J usage is TRBJ2-5; 7 bases line up with TRBD2. Germline V gene lookup returns CDR1 SGDLS and CDR2 YYNGEE. The length of the CDR3 is 14 residues. Trimming took 2 bases from V and 2 from J; bases not matched to a gene: 3. CDR3 protein: CASSVGGSQETQYF. CDR3 sequence (DNA): TGTGCCAGCAGCGTCGGGGGGAGTCAAGAGACCCAGTACTTC.